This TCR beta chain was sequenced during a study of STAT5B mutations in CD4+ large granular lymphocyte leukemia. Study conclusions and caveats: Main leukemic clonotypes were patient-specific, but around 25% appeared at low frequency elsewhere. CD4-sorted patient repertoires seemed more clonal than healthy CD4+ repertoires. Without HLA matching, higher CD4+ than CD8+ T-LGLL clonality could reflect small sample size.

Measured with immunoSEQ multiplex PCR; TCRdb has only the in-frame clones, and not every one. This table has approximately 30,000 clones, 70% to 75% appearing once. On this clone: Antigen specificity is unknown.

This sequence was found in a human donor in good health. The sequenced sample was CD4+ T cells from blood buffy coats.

The CDR3 sequence is CASSISANYGYTF. The CDR3 DNA reads TGTGCCAGTAGTATCTCAGCTAACTATGGCTACACCTTC. The chain is built from TRBV19 and TRBJ1-2; no clear D gene. V was clipped by 3 bases and J by 0 bases, with 5 bases between them. In germline, CDR1 is LNHDA, CDR2 SQIVND (reference sequence). The CDR3 extends over 13 amino acids.